The next 2 T cell receptor beta chains were all read from a single sample in a study of blood T cell repertoires in COVID-19. Sequenced by immunoSEQ multiplex PCR; TCRdb stores in-frame clones only, minus some. This sample yields tens of thousands of clones, of which over 75% are seen a single time; approximately 4% belongs to the top ten. Sequencing was carried out using peripheral blood. The receptors here all came from a human donor in a cohort sampled during active COVID-19.

The rearrangement uses TRBV29-1 and TRBJ2-7; TRBD1 might be the D (5 bases). CDR1 and CDR2 (germline): SQVTM, ANQGSEA. The V gene lost 6 bases and the J gene lost 4 bases, with 13 bases spanning the gap. This CDR3 has 12 amino acids. CDR3 DNA sequence: TGCAGCGTCCAGGCAGGGTCTTACGAGCAGTACTTC. This codes for CSVQAGSYEQYF.

V usage is TRBV5-4 and J usage is TRBJ1-2; D uncertain. The CDR3 is 15 amino acids. Germline V gene sequence: CDR1 SGHNT, CDR2 YYREEE (reference sequence). V gave up 2 bases and J gave up 6 bases, with 17 bases separating them. The CDR3, as DNA: TGTGCCAGCAGCTTTATTGGGGAGCTGGGGAATGGCTACACCTTC. It yields the protein CASSFIGELGNGYTF.